This TCR beta chain comes out of a study of blood T cell repertoires in COVID-19 (dated by TCRdb to 2018 to 2020). For the study in its entirety: Collaborator samples came from the United States, Italy and Spain and covered acute and convalescent phases of COVID-19. Where HLA class I and class II types were available, the types were taken from metadata supplied by the sample provider, not from assay-based typing. The sample metadata nearly always contained a de-identified subject ID, COVID-19 status, age in years and sex. The prospective study material was composed of cDNA or gDNA derived from T cells, B-cell-depleted T cells, or PBMCs. A freely available public database, intended as a resource for researchers studying the immune response to SARS-CoV-2, is where the repertoires were released. Samples were obtained from the ongoing ImmuneRACE study (first 160 participants) and from approximately 1,200 subjects provided by 6 global collaborators. Deeply sampled blood TCRbeta repertoires from subjects exposed to, actively infected with, or recovered from COVID-19 were included in the dataset. The paper's findings and limits, for the study overall: How much clinical and demographic metadata was included differed by source and by participant, and the metadata was provided uncurated.

Collaborating institutions collected whole blood in K2EDTA tubes following their own protocols. Collaborator samples were shipped for TCRbeta analysis as frozen whole blood, isolated PBMCs, or DNA extracted from either sample type. The CDR3 contains 15 residues, cysteine and phenylalanine counted. The entry retains the CDR3 DNA only, 45 bases that are in frame from base 1. The germline V gene gives CDR1 as SGDLS and CDR2 as YYNGEE. At the junction V is shortened by 6 bases and J by 5 bases; bases outside the gene matches: 10. TCRbeta CDR3 regions were amplified from genomic DNA by means of the immunoSEQ Assay, a bias-controlled multiplex PCR. The original methods were these. Within the assay, amplification of reference gene primers was used to estimate how many nucleated cells each sample contained. To quantify the absolute abundance of each unique TCRbeta CDR3 rearrangement, sequence reads were collapsed and filtered. For each sample, productive Simpson clonality was calculated as the square root of Simpson's diversity index across productive rearrangements. This immuneACCESS table, as held by TCRdb, lists in-frame sequences with V and J called but not all clones. Of the missing ones, under half trace to an unresolved V gene in checked studies; the others have no known cause. V, J and clone size derive from that table, while D and trimming were established from the DNA sequence. In this sample the table shows about 65,000 clones, around 90% of which occur a single time. Jointly, the top ten make up 1.3% of the sample.

Of note for this clone: Its binding antigen is unknown. The sample holds no much larger clone one base away, and base qualities are not on file.

In this chain, TRBV9 is recombined with TRBJ1-1; TRBD1 agrees with 10 junctional bases. What was sequenced was peripheral blood. This sequence originates from a man in his sixties with acute or convalescent COVID-19. The sequenced DNA is TGTGCCAGCACCTTAATTCCGGGACAGGGGACTGAAGCTTTCTTT. Its protein is CASTLIPGQGTEAFF.